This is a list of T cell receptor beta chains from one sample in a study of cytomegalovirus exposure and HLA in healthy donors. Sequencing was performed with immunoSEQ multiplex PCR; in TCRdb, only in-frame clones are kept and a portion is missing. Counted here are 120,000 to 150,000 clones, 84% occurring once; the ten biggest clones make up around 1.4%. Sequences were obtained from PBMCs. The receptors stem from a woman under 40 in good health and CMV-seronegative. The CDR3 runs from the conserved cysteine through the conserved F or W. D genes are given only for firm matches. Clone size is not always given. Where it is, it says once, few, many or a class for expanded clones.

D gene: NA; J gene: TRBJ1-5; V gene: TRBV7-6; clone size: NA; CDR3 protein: CASSLVAGLGSNQPQHF; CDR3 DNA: TGTGCCAGCAGCTTAGTTGCAGGGCTCGGTAGCAATCAGCCCCAGCATTTT
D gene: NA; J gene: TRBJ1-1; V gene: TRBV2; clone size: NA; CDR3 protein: CASSEEVGAKAEAFF; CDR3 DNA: TGTGCCAGCAGTGAAGAGGTGGGGGCGAAGGCTGAAGCTTTCTTT
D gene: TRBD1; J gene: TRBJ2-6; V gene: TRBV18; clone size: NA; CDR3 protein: CASSPREQGTGANVLTF; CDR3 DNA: TGTGCCAGCTCACCACGCGAACAGGGGACTGGGGCCAACGTCCTGACTTTC
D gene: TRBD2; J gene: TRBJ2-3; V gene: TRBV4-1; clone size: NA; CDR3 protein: CASSQDSGGTITSTDTQYF; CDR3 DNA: TGCGCCAGCAGCCAAGATAGCGGGGGGACGATAACTAGCACAGATACGCAGTATTTT
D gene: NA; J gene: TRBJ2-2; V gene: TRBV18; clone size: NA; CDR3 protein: CASSPRGGFGTGELFF; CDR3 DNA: TGTGCCAGCTCACCCCGAGGGGGTTTTGGCACCGGGGAGCTGTTTTTT
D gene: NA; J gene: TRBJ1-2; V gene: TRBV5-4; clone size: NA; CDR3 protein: CASSLGQANSNFYGYTF; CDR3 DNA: TGTGCCAGCAGCTTGGGACAGGCTAACTCAAACTTCTATGGCTACACCTTC
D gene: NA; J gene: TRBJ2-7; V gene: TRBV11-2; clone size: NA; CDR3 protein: CASSPDPGKTYEQYF; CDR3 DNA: TGTGCCAGCAGCCCAGACCCGGGAAAAACCTACGAGCAGTACTTC
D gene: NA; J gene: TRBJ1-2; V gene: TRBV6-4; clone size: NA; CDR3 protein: CASPLIRGYGYTF; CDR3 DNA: TGTGCCAGCCCATTAATTAGGGGTTATGGCTACACCTTC
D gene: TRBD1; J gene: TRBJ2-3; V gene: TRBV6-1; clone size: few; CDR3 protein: CASIEGRGLTDTQYF; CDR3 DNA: TGTGCCAGCATTGAGGGCAGGGGGCTTACAGATACGCAGTATTTT
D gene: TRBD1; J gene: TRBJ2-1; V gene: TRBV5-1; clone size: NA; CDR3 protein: CASSWGRTGAGNEQFF; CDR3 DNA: TGCGCCAGCAGCTGGGGCCGGACAGGGGCGGGCAATGAGCAGTTCTTC
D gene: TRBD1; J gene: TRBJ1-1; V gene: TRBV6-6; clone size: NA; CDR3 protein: CASSYLQGDTEAFF; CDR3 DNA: TGTGCCAGCAGTTACTTACAGGGGGACACTGAAGCTTTCTTT
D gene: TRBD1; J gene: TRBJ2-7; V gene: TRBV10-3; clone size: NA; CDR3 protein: CAISAPGQGFYEQYF; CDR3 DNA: TGTGCCATCAGTGCACCGGGACAGGGGTTCTACGAGCAGTACTTC
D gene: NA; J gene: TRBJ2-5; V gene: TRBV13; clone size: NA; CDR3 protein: CASSLGTAPAETQYF; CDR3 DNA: TGTGCCAGCAGCCTCGGGACTGCCCCTGCAGAGACCCAGTACTTC
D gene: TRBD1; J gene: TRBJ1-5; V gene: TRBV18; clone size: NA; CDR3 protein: CASSSTGVGQPQHF; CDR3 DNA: TGTGCCAGCTCATCGACAGGGGTTGGGCAGCCCCAGCATTTT
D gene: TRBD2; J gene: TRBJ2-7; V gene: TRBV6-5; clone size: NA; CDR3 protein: CASSYSAGVGLEQYF; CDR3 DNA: TGTGCCAGCAGTTACTCGGCGGGGGTAGGATTGGAGCAGTACTTC
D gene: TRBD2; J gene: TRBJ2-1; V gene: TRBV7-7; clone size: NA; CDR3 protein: CASSLEGGIRGEQFF; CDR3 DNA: TGTGCCAGCAGCTTAGAGGGAGGGATCCGTGGTGAGCAGTTCTTC
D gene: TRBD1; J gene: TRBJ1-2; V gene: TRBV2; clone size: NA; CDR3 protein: CASSEIPGTGYGYTF; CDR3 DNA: TGTGCCAGCAGTGAAATTCCCGGGACAGGGTATGGCTACACCTTC
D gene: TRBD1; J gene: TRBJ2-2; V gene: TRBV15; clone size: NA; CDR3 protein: CATEPGGTGELFF; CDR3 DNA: TGTGCCACCGAGCCAGGGGGAACCGGGGAGCTGTTTTTT
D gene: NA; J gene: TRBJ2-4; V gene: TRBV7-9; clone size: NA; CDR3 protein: CASSSREPIAKNIQYF; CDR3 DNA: TGTGCCAGCAGCTCACGGGAACCCATAGCCAAAAACATTCAGTACTTC
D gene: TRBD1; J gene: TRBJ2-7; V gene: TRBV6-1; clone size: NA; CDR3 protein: CASRFTGETYEQYF; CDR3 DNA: TGTGCCAGCCGGTTTACAGGGGAGACCTACGAGCAGTACTTC
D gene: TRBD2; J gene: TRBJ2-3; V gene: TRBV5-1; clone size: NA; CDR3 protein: CASSSIAGGPTSDTQYF; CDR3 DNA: TGCGCCAGCAGCTCCATAGCGGGGGGGCCGACATCTGATACGCAGTATTTT
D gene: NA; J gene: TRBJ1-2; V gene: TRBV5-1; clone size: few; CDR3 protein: CASSYAGEGGYTF; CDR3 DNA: TGCGCCAGCAGCTACGCAGGGGAAGGTGGCTACACCTTC
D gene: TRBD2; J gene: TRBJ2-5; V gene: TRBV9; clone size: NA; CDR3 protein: CASSVGTSGKETQYF; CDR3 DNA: TGTGCCAGCAGCGTCGGGACTAGCGGGAAAGAGACCCAGTACTTC
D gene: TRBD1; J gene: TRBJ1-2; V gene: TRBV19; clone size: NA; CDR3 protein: CASSPTGRSGYTF; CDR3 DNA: TGTGCCAGTAGCCCGACAGGGCGGTCTGGCTACACCTTC
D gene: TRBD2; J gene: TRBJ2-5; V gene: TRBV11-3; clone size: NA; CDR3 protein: CASSRGGSQETQYF; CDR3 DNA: TGTGCCAGCAGCCGCGGGGGGAGCCAAGAGACCCAGTACTTC
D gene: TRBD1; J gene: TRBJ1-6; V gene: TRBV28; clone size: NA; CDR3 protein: CASRPARRGNSPLHF; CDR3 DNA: TGTGCCAGCAGGCCCGCCCGCAGGGGGAATTCACCCCTCCACTTT
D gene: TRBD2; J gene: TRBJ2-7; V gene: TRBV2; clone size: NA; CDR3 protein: CATERDTGSSYEQYF; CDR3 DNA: TGTGCCACCGAGCGGGATACGGGGTCCTCCTACGAGCAGTACTTC
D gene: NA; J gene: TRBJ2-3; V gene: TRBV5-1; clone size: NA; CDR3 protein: CASSLTIQTDTQYF; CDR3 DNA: TGCGCCAGCAGCTTGACTATCCAGACAGATACGCAGTATTTT
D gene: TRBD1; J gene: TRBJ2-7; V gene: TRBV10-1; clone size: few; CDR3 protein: CASISYRGNEQYF; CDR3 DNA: TGCGCCAGCATTTCGTACAGGGGTAACGAGCAGTACTTC
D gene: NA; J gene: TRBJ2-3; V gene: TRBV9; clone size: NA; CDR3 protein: CASSSSDTQYF; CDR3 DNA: TGTGCCAGCAGCAGCTCCGATACGCAGTATTTT
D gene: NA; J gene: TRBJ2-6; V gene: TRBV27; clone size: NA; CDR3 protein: CASSATLQVPVLTF; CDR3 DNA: TGTGCCAGCAGCGCTACATTACAGGTTCCCGTCCTGACTTTC